Each of the 11 T cell receptor beta chains below was sequenced from the same sample in a study of T cell responses to AZD1222 COVID-19 vaccine. Sequencing was performed with immunoSEQ multiplex PCR; in TCRdb, only in-frame clones are kept and a portion is missing. The repertoire holds approximately 110,000 clones, with under 90% as singletons. Sequencing used peripheral blood, obtained on day 0 of AZD1222 vaccination. The receptors stem from an adult in good health.

The chain employs TRBV6-4 and TRBJ1-1; D gene ambiguous. CDR3 length: 12 residues. Trimming shortened V by 8 bases and J by 1 base, and 8 bases separated the two germline ends. The germline CDR1 and CDR2 sequences are MRHNA and SNTAGT. The CDR3 DNA reads as TGTGCCAGCCCGTGGAAGAACACTGAAGCTTTCTTT. The encoded protein is CASPWKNTEAFF.

In its sample, this clone was seen once. This chain connects TRBV7-2 to TRBJ2-5, with TRBD2 identical over 7 bases. J was trimmed by 5 bases and V by 5 bases; bases with no gene match: 20. Germline CDR1 reads SGHTA; CDR2 reads FQGNSA. The CDR3 spans 18 residues. The chain's CDR3 is CASSRQVPGLNNRETQYF. DNA of the CDR3: TGTGCCAGCAGCCGCCAAGTCCCGGGACTAAACAACCGGGAGACCCAGTACTTC.

As concerns this clone: The sample has other DNA sequences that encode this CDR3 too. This chain connects TRBV6-5 to TRBJ1-6; D is undetermined. The CDR3 consists of 14 residues. The V end was cut by 6 bases, the J end by 0 bases, with 6 bases between. In germline, CDR1 is MNHEY, CDR2 SVGAGI. The CDR3: CASRGSSYNSPLHF. The CDR3, as DNA: TGTGCCAGCAGGGGAAGCTCCTATAATTCACCCCTCCACTTT.

The V call is TRBV7-9, the J call TRBJ2-7; 11 bases line up with TRBD1. There are 15 residues in the CDR3. CDR1 is SEHNR and CDR2 is FQNEAQ in the germline V gene (reference sequence). V gave up 5 bases and J gave up 2 bases; unmatched junction bases: 5. The CDR3 protein is CASSPGTGGPYEQYF. Written as DNA, the CDR3 is TGTGCCAGCAGCCCCGGGACAGGGGGTCCCTACGAGCAGTACTTC.

The chain recombines TRBV7-2 with TRBJ2-7; 8 bases fit TRBD2. With V trimmed by 5 bases and J by 6 bases, 9 bases remained unmatched. The CDR3 runs 14 residues. From germline, CDR1 is SGHTA and CDR2 FQGNSA. The CDR3 DNA is TGTGCCAGCAGCGGATCGGGGGGGCCGAGCGAGCAGTACTTC. Protein sequence: CASSGSGGPSEQYF.

This clone was detected once. CDR3 loop: CASSQDRDRVYGEKLFF. In nucleotides, the CDR3 is TGCGCCAGCAGCCAAGATCGAGACAGGGTCTATGGAGAAAAACTGTTTTTT. The chain uses TRBV4-3 and TRBJ1-4, with 7 bases identical to TRBD1. Germline-derived CDR1 and CDR2 are LGHNA and YSLEER. J gave up 8 bases and V 0 bases, and 12 bases lay outside the gene matches. The CDR3 has 17 amino acids.

Concerning this clone itself: An end of the junction does not agree with germline; a read error may underlie this. This chain links TRBV3-1 (or the pseudogene TRBV3-2) with TRBJ2-5; the D is unclear. CDR3 length: 12 amino acids. In germline, CDR1 is LGHDT, CDR2 YNNKEL (reference sequence). In DNA, the CDR3 is TGTGCCAGCAGCCTCCTCCAAAAGACCCAGTACTTC. This sequence encodes CASSLLQKTQYF.

V usage is TRBV28 and J usage is TRBJ2-7; TRBD1 might be the D (6 bases). Germline V gene sequence: CDR1 MDHEN, CDR2 SYDVKM. V shed 6 bases and J shed 2 bases, with 20 bases lying between them. This CDR3 is 16 amino acids long. This chain's CDR3 is CASSSGGGPGPYEQYF. For the CDR3, the DNA is TGTGCCAGCAGCTCCGGTGGGGGCCCCGGACCCTACGAGCAGTACTTC.

About this clone: Different DNA sequences within this sample yield the same CDR3. V gene TRBV9 combines with J gene TRBJ1-1, with D maybe TRBD1 (5 bases). The CDR3 totals 14 residues. The V gene's germline CDR1 is SGDLS and CDR2 YYNGEE. Trimming took 0 bases from V and 1 from J, leaving 7 bases between them. DNA for the CDR3: TGTGCCAGCAGCGTAGGAACAGGGAACACTGAAGCTTTCTTT. It codes for CASSVGTGNTEAFF.

This clone was counted a few times. The rearrangement links TRBV30 to TRBJ1-4; 8 nucleotides align to TRBD1. Germline lookup yields CDR1 GTSNPN and CDR2 SVGIG (reference sequence). The V segment lost 0 bases and the J segment 5 bases; nucleotides outside the gene matches: 5. CDR3 size: 15 residues. The CDR3 region is CAWSVRGTGNEKLFF. The CDR3 DNA reads as TGTGCCTGGAGTGTACGGGGGACAGGCAATGAAAAACTGTTTTTT.

The chain links TRBV12-3 or TRBV12-4 to TRBJ1-1; 7 nucleotides match TRBD1. The CDR3 spans 13 residues. V lost 8 bases, J lost 4 bases, and 7 bases stayed unmatched. CDR3 protein: CASLGTELTEAFF. CDR3 DNA: TGTGCCAGCCTTGGGACAGAACTCACTGAAGCTTTCTTT.